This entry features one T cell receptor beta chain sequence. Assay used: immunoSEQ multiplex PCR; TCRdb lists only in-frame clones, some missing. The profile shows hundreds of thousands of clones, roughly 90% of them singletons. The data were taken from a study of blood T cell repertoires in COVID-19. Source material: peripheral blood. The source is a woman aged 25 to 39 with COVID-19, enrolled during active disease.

Here the CDR3 reads CASSSVNSGNTIYF. The CDR3, as DNA: TGTGCCAGCAGCTCAGTGAACTCTGGAAACACCATATATTTT. The V and J genes are TRBV6-5 and TRBJ1-3; D not resolved. Germline V lookup: CDR1 MNHEY, CDR2 SVGAGI. The CDR3 covers 14 residues. Trimming left V 6 bases short and J 0 bases short, with 9 bases between.